One sample yielded the 4 T cell receptor beta chains listed below, sequenced in a study of monozygotic twins with inflammatory bowel disease (dated 2019 in TCRdb). Library preparation was by 5' RACE. TCRdb names Illumina HiSeq 2500 as the instrument used. The reads underwent TCRdb reprocessing, giving one record for each CDR3 protein sequence and no DNA. The data table for this sample lists some 150,000 distinct CDR3 sequences. The ten largest clones capture 2.4% of the sample. Sequencing was done on a sample of blood. The receptors here all came from a human donor with ulcerative colitis or Crohn's disease, or a healthy co-twin of an affected twin (not recorded which).

The rearrangement uses TRBV28 and TRBJ2-7; TCRdb proposes TRBD2, but this gene call is untestable without DNA. Germline assignment: CDR1 MDHEN and CDR2 SYDVKM. The CDR3 loop spans 13 amino acids. Here the CDR3 reads CASSFQGPYEQYF.

V and J are TRBV19 and TRBJ2-5; TCRdb's D gene call, TRBD1, goes unchecked for lack of DNA. The CDR3 totals 15 residues. Germline V gene lookup returns CDR1 LNHDA and CDR2 SQIVND (reference sequence). The CDR3 is CASSSQRSGLETQYF.

The chain's CDR3 is CASSASGHQETQYF. The chain carries TRBV28 and TRBJ2-5; checking the TCRdb D call of TRBD2 is not possible without DNA. Looked up from germline, CDR1 is MDHEN and CDR2 is SYDVKM. This CDR3 has 14 residues.

V is TRBV20-1 and J is TRBJ1-5; lacking DNA, the TRBD1 call made by TCRdb goes unchecked. This CDR3 has 15 residues. Germline V gene sequence: CDR1 DFQATT, CDR2 SNEGSKA (reference sequence). The CDR3 reads CSATYTGGAEQPQHF.